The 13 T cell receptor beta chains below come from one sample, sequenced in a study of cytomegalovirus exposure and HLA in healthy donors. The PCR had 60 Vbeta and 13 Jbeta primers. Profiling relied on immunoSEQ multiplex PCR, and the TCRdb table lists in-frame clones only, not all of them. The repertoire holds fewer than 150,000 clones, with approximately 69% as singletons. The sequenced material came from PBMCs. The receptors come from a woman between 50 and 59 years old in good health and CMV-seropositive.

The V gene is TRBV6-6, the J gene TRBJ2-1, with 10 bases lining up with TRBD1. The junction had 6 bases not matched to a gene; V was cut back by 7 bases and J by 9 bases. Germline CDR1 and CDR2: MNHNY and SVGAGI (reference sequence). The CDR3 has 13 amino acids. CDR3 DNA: TGTGCCAGCAATGACAGGGGGCAGGGTGAGCAGTTCTTC. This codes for CASNDRGQGEQFF.

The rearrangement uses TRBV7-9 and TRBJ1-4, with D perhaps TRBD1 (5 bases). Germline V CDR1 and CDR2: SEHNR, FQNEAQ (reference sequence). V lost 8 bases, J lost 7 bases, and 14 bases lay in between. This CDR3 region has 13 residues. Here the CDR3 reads CASFRVGVEKLFF. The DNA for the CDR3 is TGTGCCAGCTTTAGGGTAGGGGTTGAAAAACTGTTTTTT.

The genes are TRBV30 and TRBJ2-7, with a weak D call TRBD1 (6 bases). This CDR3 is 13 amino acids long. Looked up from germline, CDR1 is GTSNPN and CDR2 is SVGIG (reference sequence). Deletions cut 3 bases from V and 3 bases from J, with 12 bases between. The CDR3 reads CAWRGGGSYEQYF. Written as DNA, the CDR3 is TGTGCCTGGAGAGGGGGTGGGAGCTACGAGCAGTACTTC.

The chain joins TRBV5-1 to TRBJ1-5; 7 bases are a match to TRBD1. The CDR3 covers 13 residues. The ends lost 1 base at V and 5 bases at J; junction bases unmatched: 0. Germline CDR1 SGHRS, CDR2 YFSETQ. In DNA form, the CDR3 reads TGCGCCAGCAGCTTGCAGGGGGATCAGCCCCAGCATTTT. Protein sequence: CASSLQGDQPQHF. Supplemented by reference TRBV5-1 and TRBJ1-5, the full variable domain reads KAGVTQTPRYLIKTRGQQVTLSCSPISGHRSVSWYQQTPGQGLQFLFEYFSETQRNKGNFPGRFSGRQFSNSRSEMNVSTLELGDSALYLCASSLQGDQPQHFGDGTRLSIL.

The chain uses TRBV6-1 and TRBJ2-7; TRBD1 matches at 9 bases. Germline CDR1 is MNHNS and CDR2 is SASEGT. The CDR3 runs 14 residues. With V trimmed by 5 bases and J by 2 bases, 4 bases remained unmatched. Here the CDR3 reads CASSRDRVTYEQYF. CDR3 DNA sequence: TGTGCCAGCAGTAGGGACAGGGTTACCTACGAGCAGTACTTC.

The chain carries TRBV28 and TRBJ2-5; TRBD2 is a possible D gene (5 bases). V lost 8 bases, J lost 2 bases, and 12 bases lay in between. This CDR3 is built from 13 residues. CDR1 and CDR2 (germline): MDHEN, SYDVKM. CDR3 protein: CASLIRGQETQYF. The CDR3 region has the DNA TGTGCCAGCTTAATACGGGGACAAGAGACCCAGTACTTC. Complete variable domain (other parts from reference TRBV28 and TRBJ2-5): DVKVTQSSRYLVKRTGEKVFLECVQDMDHENMFWYRQDPGLGLRLIYFSYDVKMKEKGDIPEGYSVSREKKERFSLILESASTNQTSMYLCASLIRGQETQYFGPGTRLLVL.

CDR3 coding DNA: TGTGCCAGCTCTCGGACTAGCGGGAGAAGCACAGATACGCAGTATTTT. Its translation: CASSRTSGRSTDTQYF. This rearrangement joins TRBV18 to TRBJ2-3; 13 bases fit TRBD2. The junction had 3 bases not matched to a gene; V was cut back by 6 bases and J by 0 bases. The CDR3 contains 16 residues. Germline CDR1 and CDR2: KGHSH and LQKENI.

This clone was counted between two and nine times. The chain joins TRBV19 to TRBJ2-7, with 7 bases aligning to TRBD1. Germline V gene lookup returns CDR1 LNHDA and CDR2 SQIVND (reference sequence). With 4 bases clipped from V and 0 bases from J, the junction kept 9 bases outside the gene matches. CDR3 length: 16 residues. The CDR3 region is CASSTRRDSYSYEQYF. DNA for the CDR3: TGTGCCAGTAGTACCCGTCGGGACAGCTACTCCTACGAGCAGTACTTC.

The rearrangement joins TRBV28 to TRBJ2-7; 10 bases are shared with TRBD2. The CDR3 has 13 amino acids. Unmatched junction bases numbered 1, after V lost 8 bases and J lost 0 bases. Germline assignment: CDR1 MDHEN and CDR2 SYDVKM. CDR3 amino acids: CASLAGASYEQYF. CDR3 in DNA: TGTGCCAGCCTAGCGGGAGCCTCCTACGAGCAGTACTTC.

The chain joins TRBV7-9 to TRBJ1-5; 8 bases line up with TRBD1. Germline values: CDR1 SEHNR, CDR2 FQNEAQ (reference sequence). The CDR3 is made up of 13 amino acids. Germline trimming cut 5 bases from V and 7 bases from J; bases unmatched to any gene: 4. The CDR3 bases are TGTGCCAGCAGCGAACAGGGGGGCCAGCCCCAGCATTTT. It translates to CASSEQGGQPQHF.

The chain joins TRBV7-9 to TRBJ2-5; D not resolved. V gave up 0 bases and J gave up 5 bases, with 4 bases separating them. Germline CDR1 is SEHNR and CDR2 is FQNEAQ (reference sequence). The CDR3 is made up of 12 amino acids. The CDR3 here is CASSLAPETQYF. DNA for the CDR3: TGTGCCAGCAGCTTAGCCCCGGAGACCCAGTACTTC. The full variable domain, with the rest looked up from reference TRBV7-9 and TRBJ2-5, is DTGVSQNPRHKITKRGQNVTFRCDPISEHNRLYWYRQTLGQGPEFLTYFQNEAQLEKSRLLSDRFSAERPKGSFSTLEIQRTEQGDSAMYLCASSLAPETQYFGPGTRLLVL.

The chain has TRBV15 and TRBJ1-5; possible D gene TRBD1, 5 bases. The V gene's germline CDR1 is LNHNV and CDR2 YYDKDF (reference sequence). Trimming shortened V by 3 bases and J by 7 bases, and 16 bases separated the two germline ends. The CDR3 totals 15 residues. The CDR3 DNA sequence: TGTGCCACCAGCAGGGGGGTCGGGGGAGGACAGCCCCAGCATTTT. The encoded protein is CATSRGVGGGQPQHF.

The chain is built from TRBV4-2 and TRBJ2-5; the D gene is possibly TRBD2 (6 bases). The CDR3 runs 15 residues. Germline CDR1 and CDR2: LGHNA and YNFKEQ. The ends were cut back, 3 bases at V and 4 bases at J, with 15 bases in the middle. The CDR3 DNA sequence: TGTGCCAGCAGCCAGCAGACTAGGGGCGGAGAGACCCAGTACTTC. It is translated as CASSQQTRGGETQYF.